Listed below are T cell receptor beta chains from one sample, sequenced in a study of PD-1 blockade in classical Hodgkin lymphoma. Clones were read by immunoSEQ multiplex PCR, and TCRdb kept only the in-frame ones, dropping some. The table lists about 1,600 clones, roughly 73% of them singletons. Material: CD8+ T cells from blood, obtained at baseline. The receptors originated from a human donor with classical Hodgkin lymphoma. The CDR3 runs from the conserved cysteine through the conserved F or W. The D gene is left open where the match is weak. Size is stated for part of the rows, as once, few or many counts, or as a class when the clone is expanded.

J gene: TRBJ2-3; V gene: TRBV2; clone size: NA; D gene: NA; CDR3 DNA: TGTGCCAGCAGTGAAGCACTTTGGCAGAACCGCACAGATACGCAGTATTTT; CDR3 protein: CASSEALWQNRTDTQYF
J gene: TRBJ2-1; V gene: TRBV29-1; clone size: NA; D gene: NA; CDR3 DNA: TGCAGCGTTGAAGGACGGGACCTCAATGAGCAGTTCTTC; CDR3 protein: CSVEGRDLNEQFF
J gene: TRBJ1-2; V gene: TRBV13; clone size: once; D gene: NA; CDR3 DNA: TGTGCCAGCAGCTTAATGGGGGACTATGGCTACACCTTC; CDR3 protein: CASSLMGDYGYTF
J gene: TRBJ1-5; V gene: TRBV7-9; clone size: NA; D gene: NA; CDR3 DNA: TGTGCCAGCAGCTTAGATAGGACAAAATTATATAGCAATCAGCCCCAGCATTTT; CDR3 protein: CASSLDRTKLYSNQPQHF
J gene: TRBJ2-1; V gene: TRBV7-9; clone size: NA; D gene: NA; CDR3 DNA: TGTGCCAGCAGCTCGGAGGGTGAGCAGTTCTTC; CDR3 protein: CASSSEGEQFF
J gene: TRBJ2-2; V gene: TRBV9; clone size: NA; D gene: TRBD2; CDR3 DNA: TGTGCCAGCAGCGGGGCTAGCGGGAGCCCCGGGGAGCTGTTTTTT; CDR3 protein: CASSGASGSPGELFF
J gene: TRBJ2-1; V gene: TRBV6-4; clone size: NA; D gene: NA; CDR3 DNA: TGTGCCAGCAGTGACTCGGTAGGGGCAGGGTACAATGAGCAGTTCTTC; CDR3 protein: CASSDSVGAGYNEQFF
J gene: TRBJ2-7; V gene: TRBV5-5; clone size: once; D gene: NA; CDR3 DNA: TGTGCCAGCAGCTTGGCGGTGGGGGCCTACGAGCAGTACTTC; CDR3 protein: CASSLAVGAYEQYF
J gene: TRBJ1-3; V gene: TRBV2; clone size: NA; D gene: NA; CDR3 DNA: TGTGCCAGCAGTGACTACAACTCTGGAAACACCATATATTTT; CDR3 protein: CASSDYNSGNTIYF
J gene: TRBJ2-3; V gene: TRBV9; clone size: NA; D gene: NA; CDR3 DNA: TGTGCCAGCAGCGTAGTTTCAGGAGGAGATACGCAGTATTTT; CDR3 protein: CASSVVSGGDTQYF
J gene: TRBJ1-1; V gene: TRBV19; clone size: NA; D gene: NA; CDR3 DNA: TGTGCCAGTAGTATCGGGAACACTGAAGCTTTCTTT; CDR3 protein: CASSIGNTEAFF
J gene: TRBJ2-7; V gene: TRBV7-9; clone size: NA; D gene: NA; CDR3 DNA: TGTGCCAGCAGCTTAAAGTCCTACGAGCAGTACTTC; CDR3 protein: CASSLKSYEQYF
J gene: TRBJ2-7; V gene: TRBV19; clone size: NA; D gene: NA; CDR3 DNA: TGTGCCAGTAGTCCGTGGACTACTCATTTCTACGAGCAGTACTTC; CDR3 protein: CASSPWTTHFYEQYF
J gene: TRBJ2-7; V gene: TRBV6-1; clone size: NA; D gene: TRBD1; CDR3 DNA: TGTGCCAGCAATCATCCGGGACAGGGACCCTACGAGCAGTACTTC; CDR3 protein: CASNHPGQGPYEQYF
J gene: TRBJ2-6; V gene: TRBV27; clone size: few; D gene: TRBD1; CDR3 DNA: TGTGCCAGCAGTCCCCCCGGGACAGGGAGTCACGGGGCCAACGTCCTGACTTTC; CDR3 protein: CASSPPGTGSHGANVLTF
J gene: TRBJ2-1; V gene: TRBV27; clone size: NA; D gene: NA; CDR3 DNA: TGTGCCAGCACCCCTATGGAGGAACTAAACAATGAGCAGTTCTTC; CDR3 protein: CASTPMEELNNEQFF
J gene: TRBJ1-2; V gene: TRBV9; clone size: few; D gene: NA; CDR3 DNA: TGTGCCAGCAGCGTAGGAGCCCTTGGGGGACCCACTGGCTACACCTTC; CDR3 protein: CASSVGALGGPTGYTF
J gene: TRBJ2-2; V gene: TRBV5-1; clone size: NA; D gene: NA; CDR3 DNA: TGCGCCAGCAGCTTGATTAGCGGCACCGGGGAGCTGTTTTTT; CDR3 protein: CASSLISGTGELFF
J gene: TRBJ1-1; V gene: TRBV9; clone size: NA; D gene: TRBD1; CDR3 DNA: TGTGCCAGCAGTGGAAAGGGACAGGGAGGCACTGAAGCTTTCTTT; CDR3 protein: CASSGKGQGGTEAFF
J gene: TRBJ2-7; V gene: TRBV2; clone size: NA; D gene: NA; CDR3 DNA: TGTGCCAGCAGCCAAGATTGGCGCTACGAGCAGTACTTC; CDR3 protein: CASSQDWRYEQYF
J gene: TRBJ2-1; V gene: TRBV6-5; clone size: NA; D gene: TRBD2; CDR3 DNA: TGTGCCAGCAGTTATTGGACTAGCGGGAGTTGGGAGCAGTTCTTC; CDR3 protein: CASSYWTSGSWEQFF
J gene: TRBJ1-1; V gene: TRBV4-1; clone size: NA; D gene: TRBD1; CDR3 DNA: TGCGCCAGCAGCCAATACAGGGGTGCTGAAGCTTTCTTT; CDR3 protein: CASSQYRGAEAFF
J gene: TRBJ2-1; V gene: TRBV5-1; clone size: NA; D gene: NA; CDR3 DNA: TGCGCCAGCAGCTTGGATGGGCTTTCGAATGAGCAGTTCTTC; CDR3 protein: CASSLDGLSNEQFF
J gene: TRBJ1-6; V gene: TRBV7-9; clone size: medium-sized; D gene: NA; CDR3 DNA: TGTGCCAGCAGCTTCCAAAGTTCACCCCTCCACTTT; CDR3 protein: CASSFQSSPLHF
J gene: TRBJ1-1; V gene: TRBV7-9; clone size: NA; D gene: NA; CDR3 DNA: TGTGCCAGCAGCCTATTCGGGGTATCGAGGAACACTGAAGCTTTCTTT; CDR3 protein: CASSLFGVSRNTEAFF
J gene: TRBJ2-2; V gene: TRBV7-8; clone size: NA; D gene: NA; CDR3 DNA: TGTGCCAGCAGCTTCGCTCGGGACTCGAACACCGGGGAGCTGTTTTTT; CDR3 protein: CASSFARDSNTGELFF
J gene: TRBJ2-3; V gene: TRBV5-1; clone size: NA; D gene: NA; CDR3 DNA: TGCGCCAGCAGCTTGGAGCCTTCACAGAGAACGCAGTATTTT; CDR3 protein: CASSLEPSQRTQYF
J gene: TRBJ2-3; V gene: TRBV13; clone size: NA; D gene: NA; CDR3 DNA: TGTGCCAGCAGCTTAGACGGTAGCACAGATACGCAGTATTTT; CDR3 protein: CASSLDGSTDTQYF
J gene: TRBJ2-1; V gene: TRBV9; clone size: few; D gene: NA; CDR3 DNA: TGTGCCAGCAGCGTAGCAGGTTTCCCGGGCGATGAGCAGTTCTTC; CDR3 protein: CASSVAGFPGDEQFF
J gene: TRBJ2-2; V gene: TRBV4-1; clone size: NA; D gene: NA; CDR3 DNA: TGCGCCAGCAGCCAAGCAGCGGGTTCGAACACCGGGGAGCTGTTTTTT; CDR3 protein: CASSQAAGSNTGELFF
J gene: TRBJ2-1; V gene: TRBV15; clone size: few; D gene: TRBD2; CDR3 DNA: TGTGCCACCAGCAAAACAGCGGGAGAGGAGCAGTTCTTC; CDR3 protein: CATSKTAGEEQFF
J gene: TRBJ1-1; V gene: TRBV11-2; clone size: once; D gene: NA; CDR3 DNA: TGTGCCAGCAGCTCGGGACAACCGAACACTGAAGCTTTCTTT; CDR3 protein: CASSSGQPNTEAFF
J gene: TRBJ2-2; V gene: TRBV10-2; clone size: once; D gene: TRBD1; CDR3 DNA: TGCGCCAGCACCGACAGGGACACCGGGGAGCTGTTTTTT; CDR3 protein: CASTDRDTGELFF
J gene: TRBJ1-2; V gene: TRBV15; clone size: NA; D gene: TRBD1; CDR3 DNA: TGTGCCACCAGCCCAAGAGGCGAAGGACAGGCCTATGGCTACACCTTC; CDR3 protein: CATSPRGEGQAYGYTF
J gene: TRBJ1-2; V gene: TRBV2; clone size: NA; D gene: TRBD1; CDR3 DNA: TGTGCCAGCCTGGACAGGGAGCTTAACTATGGCTACACCTTC; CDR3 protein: CASLDRELNYGYTF
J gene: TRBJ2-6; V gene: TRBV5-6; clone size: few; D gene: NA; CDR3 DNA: TGTGCCAGCAGCTTGGGTCCAGGGAGCGTTAGCGGGGCCAACGTCCTGACTTTC; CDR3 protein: CASSLGPGSVSGANVLTF
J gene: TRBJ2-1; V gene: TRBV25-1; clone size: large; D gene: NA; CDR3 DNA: TGTGCCAGCATCCCACCTAGGGGTGAGCAGTTCTTC; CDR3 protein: CASIPPRGEQFF
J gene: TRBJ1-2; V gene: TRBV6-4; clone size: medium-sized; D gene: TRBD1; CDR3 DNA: TGTGCCAGCAGTACAGGGGACGCAGGTGGCTACACCTTC; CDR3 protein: CASSTGDAGGYTF
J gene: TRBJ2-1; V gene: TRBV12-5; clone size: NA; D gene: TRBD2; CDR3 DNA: TGTGCTAGTGCCAAGAGGGGAGGGGACTACAATGAGCAGTTCTTC; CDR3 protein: CASAKRGGDYNEQFF
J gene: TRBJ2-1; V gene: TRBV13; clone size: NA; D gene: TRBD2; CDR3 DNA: TGTGCCAGCAGCACTCGGACTAGCGGTCACAATGAGCAGTTCTTC; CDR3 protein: CASSTRTSGHNEQFF
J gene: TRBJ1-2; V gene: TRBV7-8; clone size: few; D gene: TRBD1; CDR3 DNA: TGTGCCAGCAGCTTAGCCAGACAGGGCTGGGATGGCTACACCTTC; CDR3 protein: CASSLARQGWDGYTF
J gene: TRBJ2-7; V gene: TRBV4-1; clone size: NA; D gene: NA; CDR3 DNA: TGCGCCAGCAGCCAAGTTGGTGCGAGCTACGAGCAGTACTTC; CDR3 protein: CASSQVGASYEQYF